A single sample gave rise to the 17 T cell receptor beta chains below, sequenced in a study of blood T cell repertoires in COVID-19. The method was immunoSEQ multiplex PCR; TCRdb's version includes in-frame clones alone and lacks a portion of them. The profile shows around 65,000 clones, around 85% of them singletons. The sample consisted of peripheral blood. These receptors were collected from a man in his sixties with acute or convalescent COVID-19.

The chain couples TRBV7-8 to TRBJ2-7; tentatively, D is TRBD2 (6 bases). V was shortened by 5 bases and J by 3 bases, with 20 bases between the two germline ends. CDR1 is SGHVS and CDR2 is FQNEAQ in the germline V gene. The CDR3 extends over 16 amino acids. CDR3 nucleotide sequence: TGTGCCAGCAGCCGAGCCGACGGGACTCAAGGCTACGAGCAGTACTTC. Protein sequence: CASSRADGTQGYEQYF.

The chain links TRBV4-1 to TRBJ2-3; maybe TRBD2 (6 bases). The CDR3 has 16 amino acids. The germline V and J ends were trimmed by 4 bases and 1 base, with 15 bases remaining between them. Germline CDR1 and CDR2: MGHRA and YSYEKL. The DNA of the CDR3 is TGCGCCAGCAGCCCGCTCAGGGCTAGCGGCACAGATACGCAGTATTTT. Translated: CASSPLRASGTDTQYF.

The chain couples TRBV18 to TRBJ2-2; D is unresolved. The germline V gene encodes CDR1 KGHSH and CDR2 LQKENI. The CDR3 is 13 amino acids. With 5 bases removed from V and 1 base from J, the gap between germline ends came to 5 bases. The CDR3 spells CASSNQNTGELFF. CDR3 sequence (DNA): TGTGCCAGCTCAAATCAGAACACCGGGGAGCTGTTTTTT. Based on the CDR3 plus reference TRBV18 and TRBJ2-2, the full variable domain is NAGVMQNPRHLVRRRGQEARLRCSPMKGHSHVYWYRQLPEEGLKFMVYLQKENIIDESGMPKERFSAEFPKEGPSILRIQQVVRGDSAAYFCASSNQNTGELFFGEGSRLTVL.

The DNA for the CDR3 is TGCAGCGTTGATGGGTACGCGGGAGGGTACACTGGTGAGCAGTTCTTC. Its translation is CSVDGYAGGYTGEQFF. V usage is TRBV29-1 and J usage is TRBJ2-1; 9 bases match TRBD2. Trimming removed 3 bases from V and 9 bases from J; junction bases left unmatched: 15. CDR3 length equals 16 residues. Germline CDR1 is SQVTM and CDR2 is ANQGSEA.

The rearrangement links TRBV28 to TRBJ1-5; 11 bases map to TRBD1. The germline CDR1 and CDR2 sequences are MDHEN and SYDVKM. CDR3 size: 14 residues. J lost 9 bases, V lost 6 bases, and 7 bases had no gene match. The CDR3 is CASRPRTGGWPQHF. The CDR3 coding sequence is TGTGCCAGCAGACCCCGGACAGGGGGCTGGCCCCAGCATTTT. Variable domain in full (rest from reference TRBV28 and TRBJ1-5): DVKVTQSSRYLVKRTGEKVFLECVQDMDHENMFWYRQDPGLGLRLIYFSYDVKMKEKGDIPEGYSVSREKKERFSLILESASTNQTSMYLCASRPRTGGWPQHFGDGTRLSIL.

This clone was observed a single time. V is TRBV7-2 and J is TRBJ1-5; D is unclear. CDR1 and CDR2 from the germline V gene are SGHTA and FQGNSA. Trimming shortened V by 5 bases and J by 0 bases, and 17 bases separated the two germline ends. CDR3 length: 17 amino acids. The CDR3 spells CASSLVIQADSNQPQHF. The CDR3 nucleotides read TGTGCCAGCAGCCTAGTTATCCAGGCAGATAGCAATCAGCCCCAGCATTTT. Filled out from reference TRBV7-2 and TRBJ1-5, the complete variable domain reads GAGVSQSPSNKVTEKGKDVELRCDPISGHTALYWYRQSLGQGLEFLIYFQGNSAPDKSGLPSDRFSAERTGGSVSTLTIQRTQQEDSAVYLCASSLVIQADSNQPQHFGDGTRLSIL.

This chain links TRBV7-2 with TRBJ2-7; D is possibly TRBD1 (5 bases). V lost 2 bases, J lost 6 bases, and 11 bases lay in between. This CDR3 has 13 amino acids. Germline-derived CDR1 and CDR2 are SGHTA and FQGNSA. CDR3 nucleotides: TGTGCCAGCAGCTTATCAGGGAAGGGCGAGCAGTACTTC. Protein: CASSLSGKGEQYF.

This chain joins TRBV9 and TRBJ2-7, with 9 positions matching TRBD1. This CDR3 region has 13 residues. V lost 4 bases, J lost 7 bases, and 6 bases stayed unmatched. Per germline, CDR1 SGDLS and CDR2 YYNGEE. The CDR3 bases are TGTGCCAGCAGCACAGGGGGCGCGGGAGAGCAGTACTTC. Translation: CASSTGGAGEQYF. The full variable domain, completed using reference TRBV9 and TRBJ2-7, is DSGVTQTPKHLITATGQRVTLRCSPRSGDLSVYWYQQSLDQGLQFLIQYYNGEERAKGNILERFSAQQFPDLHSELNLSSLELGDSALYFCASSTGGAGEQYFGPGTRLTVT.

The chain combines TRBV6-2 or TRBV6-3 with TRBJ2-5; possible D gene TRBD2, 5 bases. The V end lost 6 bases, the J end lost 5 bases, and 19 bases lay between the germline ends. Germline CDR1 MNHEY, CDR2 SVGEGT. This CDR3 is 15 amino acids long. CDR3 sequence: CASSRLSRRGETQYF. The CDR3 DNA reads as TGTGCCAGCAGCCGTCTTAGCAGGAGAGGGGAGACCCAGTACTTC.

This clone has just a few counts. In DNA, the CDR3 is TGCGCCAGCAGCCAAGTATGGCGGGGGCGACGGGAAAAACTGTTTTTT. Encoded protein: CASSQVWRGRREKLFF. V and J are TRBV4-1 and TRBJ1-4, with D possibly being TRBD1 (6 bases). Trimming shortened V by 1 base and J by 8 bases, and 17 bases separated the two germline ends. The CDR3 has 16 amino acids. Germline assignment: CDR1 MGHRA and CDR2 YSYEKL.

CDR3 sequence reads: CASSPPRLAGARSSYNEQFF. In DNA form, the CDR3 reads TGTGCCAGCTCACCGCCTCGGCTAGCGGGAGCGAGGAGCTCCTACAATGAGCAGTTCTTC. The chain links TRBV18 to TRBJ2-1; 10 bases agree with TRBD2. Trimming took 3 bases from V and 0 from J; bases not matched to a gene: 14. Looked up from germline, CDR1 is KGHSH and CDR2 is LQKENI. This CDR3 comprises 20 residues.

The rearrangement uses TRBV27 and TRBJ2-1; perhaps TRBD1 as D (6 bases). Germline CDR1 and CDR2: MNHEY and SMNVEV (reference sequence). The CDR3 contains 13 residues. The V gene lost 3 bases and the J gene lost 6 bases, with 9 bases spanning the gap. DNA of the CDR3: TGTGCCAGCAGTTTCGTAGGGGGCAATGAGCAGTTCTTC. It encodes CASSFVGGNEQFF.

The rearrangement links TRBV6-5 to TRBJ1-5; unclear D gene. V dropped 4 bases and J dropped 7 bases, with 14 bases sitting between them. CDR3 length equals 14 residues. Germline values: CDR1 MNHEY, CDR2 SVGAGI. The DNA of the CDR3 is TGTGCCAGCAGTTCACCTACATTGGAGCAGCCCCAGCATTTT. Its translation is CASSSPTLEQPQHF.

The chain has TRBV24-1 and TRBJ2-1, with 9 bases that match TRBD2. Unmatched junction bases numbered 7, after V lost 0 bases and J lost 5 bases. Germline CDR1 and CDR2: KGHDR and SFDVKD. This CDR3 is built from 17 residues. The CDR3 coding sequence is TGTGCCACCAGTGATTTGGGGGATCTAGCGGGACACAATGAGCAGTTCTTC. Amino acids: CATSDLGDLAGHNEQFF.

The chain recombines TRBV5-5 with TRBJ2-7; 10 bases align to TRBD2. Germline V gives CDR1 SGHKS, CDR2 YYEKEE (reference sequence). J lost 7 bases, V lost 0 bases, and 7 bases had no gene match. The CDR3 runs 15 residues. CDR3 region: CASSLGGLAVEEQYF. CDR3 DNA: TGTGCCAGCAGCTTGGGTGGACTAGCGGTGGAGGAGCAGTACTTC.

The chain couples TRBV29-1 to TRBJ2-1; D not resolved. The CDR3 totals 12 residues. V was cut by 1 base and J by 6 bases, with 7 bases left in between. CDR1 and CDR2 from the germline V gene are SQVTM and ANQGSEA. CDR3 loop: CSVEGLPNEQFF. The CDR3 DNA reads TGCAGCGTTGAAGGACTTCCCAATGAGCAGTTCTTC.

CDR3 sequence reads: CASSYGSRSGNTIYF. CDR3 DNA: TGTGCCAGCAGCTACGGTAGTCGCTCTGGAAACACCATATATTTT. V is TRBV6-5 and J is TRBJ1-3; D gene uncertain. The CDR3 consists of 15 residues. CDR1 is MNHEY and CDR2 is SVGAGI in the germline V gene. Trimming removed 6 bases at V and 0 bases at J, with 12 bases between.